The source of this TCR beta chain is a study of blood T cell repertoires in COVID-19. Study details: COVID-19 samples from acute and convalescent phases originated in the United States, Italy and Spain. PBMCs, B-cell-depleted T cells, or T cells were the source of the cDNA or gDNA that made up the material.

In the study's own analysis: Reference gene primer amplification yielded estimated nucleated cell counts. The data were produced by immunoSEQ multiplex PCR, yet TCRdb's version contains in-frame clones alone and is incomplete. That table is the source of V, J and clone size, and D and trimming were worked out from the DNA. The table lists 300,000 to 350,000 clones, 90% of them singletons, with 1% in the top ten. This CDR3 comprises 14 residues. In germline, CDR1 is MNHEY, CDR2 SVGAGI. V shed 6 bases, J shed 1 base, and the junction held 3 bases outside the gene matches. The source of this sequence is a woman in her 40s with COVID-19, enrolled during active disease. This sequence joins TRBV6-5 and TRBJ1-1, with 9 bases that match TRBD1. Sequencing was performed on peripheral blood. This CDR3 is CASRVGQGNTEAFF. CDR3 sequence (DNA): TGTGCCAGCAGGGTGGGACAGGGGAACACTGAAGCTTTCTTT.